Shown below are 27 T cell receptor beta chains from a single sample sequenced in a study of Graves' ophthalmopathy and Graves' hyperthyroidism. Researchers took RNA transcripts and amplified TCR beta CDR3 regions from them. Second-round multiplex PCR followed a first-round RT-PCR using HTBI primers. In TCRdb, the multiplex PCR reads were re-called with MiXCR into one record per CDR3 protein. The repertoire holds 450,000 to 600,000 distinct CDR3 sequences, with under 45% as singletons. The sequencing input was peripheral blood or thyroid tissue (not recorded which). All receptors come from an adult man with Graves' hyperthyroidism.

The chain has TRBV7-2 and TRBJ2-6; 8 nucleotides align to TRBD2. The V and J ends lost 5 bases and 4 bases, in that order; junction bases with no gene match: 1. Germline assignment: CDR1 SGHTA and CDR2 FQGNSA. The CDR3 consists of 14 residues. CDR3 in amino acids: CASSRTSGANVLTF. The CDR3, as DNA: TGTGCCAGCAGCCGGACTAGCGGGGCCAACGTCCTGACTTTC.

In this sample, this clonotype turned up many times. The chain links TRBV24-1 to TRBJ2-5; 8 nucleotides align to TRBD1. With V trimmed by 4 bases and J by 3 bases, 3 bases remained unmatched. This CDR3 has 14 residues. Germline CDR1 is KGHDR and CDR2 is SFDVKD. In nucleotides, the CDR3 is TGTGCCACCAGTGACACGGACAGGGAAGAGACCCAGTACTTC. This sequence encodes CATSDTDREETQYF.

To note about this clonotype: One base away lies a much larger clone, so this may be a sequencing read error. The V gene is TRBV20-1, the J gene TRBJ2-5; D uncertain. Trimming took off 5 bases at V and 5 bases at J, with 21 bases between the two ends. Germline V CDR1 and CDR2: DFQATT, SNEGSKA (reference sequence). CDR3 length: 15 residues. As DNA, the CDR3 is TGCAGTGCTGGAGTCCCCCGCCGAATGGGGGAGACCCAGTACTTC. Protein product: CSAGVPRRMGETQYF.

This clonotype was observed at least ten times. The rearrangement uses TRBV7-6 and TRBJ2-5; 7 bases align to TRBD1. Germline CDR1 is SGHVS and CDR2 is FNYEAQ. With 0 bases clipped from V and 4 bases from J, the junction kept 2 bases outside the gene matches. This CDR3 is 14 amino acids long. CDR3 region: CASSLAGDRETQYF. CDR3 nucleotides: TGTGCCAGCAGCTTAGCAGGGGACAGAGAGACCCAGTACTTC.

The rearrangement uses TRBV25-1 and TRBJ1-6; D uncertain. The CDR3 runs to 11 residues. The germline V gene has CDR1 MGHDK and CDR2 SYGVNS. V lost 6 bases and J lost 12, with 9 bases in between. In DNA form, the CDR3 reads TGTGCCAGCAGCGGTTTTGAACCCCTCCACTTT. Its protein is CASSGFEPLHF.

The chain links TRBV10-3 to TRBJ2-5; TRBD1 matches 7 bases. V lost 0 bases and J lost 0; bases outside the gene matches: 4. The CDR3 runs to 16 residues. Germline V gives CDR1 ENHRY, CDR2 SYGVKD. CDR3 DNA: TGTGCCATCAGTGAGTCCTGGGGACAGTACCAAGAGACCCAGTACTTC. This gives the protein CAISESWGQYQETQYF.

About this clonotype itself: The junction shows a germline mismatch at one end, possibly a read error. CDR3 nucleotide sequence: TGTGCCAGCAGTTACAGGGGTCTGGGCACCGGGGAGCTGTTTTTT. This encodes CASSYRGLGTGELFF. The chain uses TRBV24-1 and TRBJ2-2; 7 bases align to TRBD1. This CDR3 is built from 15 residues. Germline V gene sequence: CDR1 KGHDR, CDR2 SFDVKD.

This clonotype showed up many times. V is TRBV24-1 and J is TRBJ1-2; 7 bases map to TRBD1. The germline V gene encodes CDR1 KGHDR and CDR2 SFDVKD. The J segment lost 8 bases and the V segment lost 4 bases, leaving 9 bases of the junction unmatched. The CDR3 is 14 residues long. The DNA of the CDR3 is TGTGCCACCAGTGACAGACAGGGAGGTATGGGCTACACCTTC. This gives the protein CATSDRQGGMGYTF.

V is TRBV7-2 and J is TRBJ2-2; no firm D call. This CDR3 contains 17 residues. V lost 5 bases to trimming and J lost 1 base, with 17 bases between them. Per the germline V gene, CDR1 is SGHTA and CDR2 is FQGNSA. The CDR3 sequence is CASSPTHSDRNTGELFF. The CDR3 DNA reads as TGTGCCAGCAGCCCCACCCACAGCGACCGGAACACCGGGGAGCTGTTTTTT.

This clonotype was counted many times. The rearrangement uses TRBV9 and TRBJ2-5, with 12 positions matching TRBD2. This CDR3 region has 18 residues. Germline lookup yields CDR1 SGDLS and CDR2 YYNGEE. Trimming at V came to 3 bases and at J to 1 base, leaving 10 bases not matched to a gene. CDR3 coding DNA: TGTGCCAGCAGCGAAGGACTAGCGGGGCTCGGGGGCCAAGAGACCCAGTACTTC. Protein: CASSEGLAGLGGQETQYF.

The rearrangement links TRBV7-9 to TRBJ2-7, with 8 bases matching TRBD2. The CDR3 is 13 amino acids. After removal of 11 bases from V and 3 bases from J, the junction contained 9 bases not matched to a gene. Germline V gene sequence: CDR1 SEHNR, CDR2 FQNEAQ (reference sequence). The CDR3 DNA follows: TGTGCCGGCGCGCCGGGACTAGGCTACGAGCAGTACTTC. Translated, it gives CAGAPGLGYEQYF.

This clonotype was recorded many times. V gene TRBV9 combines with J gene TRBJ1-2; possible D gene TRBD1, 5 bases. This CDR3 is 12 amino acids long. Trimming removed 4 bases from V and 4 bases from J, with 8 bases in between. CDR1 is SGDLS and CDR2 is YYNGEE in the germline V gene. CDR3 region: CASSPDSYGYTF. CDR3 DNA: TGTGCCAGCAGCCCTGACAGCTATGGCTACACCTTC.

This clonotype showed up many times. CDR3 loop: CSVEDEEAYEQYF. CDR3 in DNA: TGCAGCGTTGAGGACGAAGAAGCCTACGAGCAGTACTTC. The chain couples TRBV29-1 to TRBJ2-7; D not resolved. The germline CDR1 and CDR2 sequences are SQVTM and ANQGSEA. The CDR3 consists of 13 residues. Trimming cost V 3 bases and J 2 bases, with 11 bases left between them.

CDR3 region: CASSGLRDSPYEQYF. The CDR3 DNA is TGTGCCAGTAGTGGCCTACGGGACAGCCCCTACGAGCAGTACTTC. The chain recombines TRBV19 with TRBJ2-7; 7 positions match TRBD1. J was trimmed by 2 bases and V by 5 bases; bases with no gene match: 9. Looked up from germline, CDR1 is LNHDA and CDR2 is SQIVND (reference sequence). There are 15 residues in the CDR3.

V gene TRBV7-3 combines with J gene TRBJ2-3; 8 nucleotides match TRBD2. The germline CDR1 and CDR2 sequences are SGHTA and FQGTGA. V lost 2 bases to trimming and J lost 5 bases; unmatched junction nucleotides: 9. There are 16 residues in the CDR3. This chain's CDR3 is CASSLLAGGALDTQYF. CDR3 DNA sequence: TGTGCCAGCAGCTTACTTGCCGGGGGGGCATTAGATACGCAGTATTTT.

This clonotype appeared once. This sequence may be a read error, since a much larger clone differs from it by one base. The chain has TRBV29-1 and TRBJ1-4, with 8 nucleotides matching TRBD1. This CDR3 comprises 13 residues. The V gene end was trimmed by 7 bases and the J gene end by 3 bases; junction bases not matched to a gene: 4. Germline loops: CDR1 SQVTM, CDR2 ANQGSEA. The CDR3: CSAPGQANEKLFF. CDR3 DNA: TGCAGCGCTCCGGGACAGGCTAATGAAAAACTGTTTTTT.

This clonotype was seen many times. This chain connects TRBV10-1 to TRBJ2-5; possible D gene TRBD2, 6 bases. From germline, CDR1 is WNHNN and CDR2 SYGVQD (reference sequence). CDR3 length equals 17 residues. V was cut by 3 bases and J by 2 bases, with 19 bases left in between. CDR3 sequence (DNA): TGCGCCAGCAGTGATCTTGCGGGGCTGGGCGATCAAGAGACCCAGTACTTC. This gives the protein CASSDLAGLGDQETQYF.

The rearrangement uses TRBV24-1 and TRBJ2-3; TRBD1 aligns across 10 bases. The CDR3 has 16 amino acids. Germline CDR1 reads KGHDR; CDR2 reads SFDVKD. The ends lost 4 bases at V and 4 bases at J; junction bases unmatched: 7. Here the CDR3 DNA reads TGTGCCACCAGTGACCAGACAGGGGGCGTCTCAGATACGCAGTATTTT. Its protein is CATSDQTGGVSDTQYF.

This clonotype was seen repeatedly, ten times or more. J is TRBJ2-7 and V is TRBV6-2 or TRBV6-3, with unresolved D. V was cut by 2 bases and J by 6 bases, with 11 bases left in between. The germline V gene has CDR1 MNHEY and CDR2 SVGEGT. This CDR3 is built from 13 residues. The CDR3 loop reads CASSYPIPGEQYF. The CDR3 DNA reads TGTGCCAGCAGTTACCCTATCCCCGGCGAGCAGTACTTC.

The table lists this clonotype with many counts. V usage is TRBV19 and J usage is TRBJ2-7, with TRBD1 matching over 10 bases. Unmatched junction bases numbered 4, after V lost 3 bases and J lost 5 bases. From germline, CDR1 is LNHDA and CDR2 SQIVND (reference sequence). This CDR3 region has 14 residues. CDR3 loop: CASSIGTGVHEQYF. As DNA, the CDR3 is TGTGCCAGTAGTATCGGGACAGGGGTCCACGAGCAGTACTTC. Drawing the rest from reference TRBV19 and TRBJ2-7, the complete variable domain is DGGITQSPKYLFRKEGQNVTLSCEQNLNHDAMYWYRQDPGQGLRLIYYSQIVNDFQKGDIAEGYSVSREKKESFPLTVTSAQKNPTAFYLCASSIGTGVHEQYFGPGTRLTVT.

This clonotype was detected a few times. The chain uses TRBV30 and TRBJ1-6; D is possibly TRBD1 (5 bases). From germline, CDR1 is GTSNPN and CDR2 SVGIG (reference sequence). V was trimmed by 4 bases and J by 6 bases, leaving 16 bases between them. CDR3 length equals 15 residues. DNA of the CDR3: TGTGCCTGGATATACCAGGGCCGAACTAATTCACCCCTCCACTTT. Its translation is CAWIYQGRTNSPLHF.

This clonotype was observed a few times. This rearrangement joins TRBV4-1 to TRBJ1-6; D gene uncertain. Trimming removed 0 bases at V and 7 bases at J, with 10 bases between. There are 15 residues in the CDR3. Germline V gives CDR1 MGHRA, CDR2 YSYEKL. Here the CDR3 DNA reads TGCGCCAGCAGCCAAGAGGCAGTTGCCAATTCACCCCTCCACTTT. This sequence encodes CASSQEAVANSPLHF.

There are a few counts of this clonotype. This sequence joins TRBV5-8 and TRBJ2-2, with D possibly being TRBD1 (6 bases). V shed 4 bases and J shed 2 bases, with 12 bases lying between them. Germline V gene sequence: CDR1 SGHTS, CDR2 YDEGEE. The CDR3 runs 15 residues. In DNA form, the CDR3 reads TGTGCCAGCAGCCGACCCGGGACAAACACCGGGGAGCTGTTTTTT. This codes for CASSRPGTNTGELFF.

Comments on this clonotype: One end of the junction does not line up with germline, which may come from a read error. The gene calls are TRBV2 and TRBJ2-7, with D maybe TRBD2 (5 bases). Looked up from germline, CDR1 is SNHLY and CDR2 is FYNNEI. The CDR3 runs 11 residues. CDR3 sequence (DNA): TGTGCCAGCAGCGGGGTCGGGCCTTCGAACTTC. Protein sequence: CASSGVGPSNF.

This clonotype came up many times. A junction end diverges from the germline sequence, so it may reflect a read error. The rearrangement uses TRBV7-7 and TRBJ2-5, with D perhaps being TRBD1 or TRBD2 (6 bases each). This CDR3 region has 15 residues. Germline lookup yields CDR1 SSHAT and CDR2 FNYEAQ (reference sequence). The CDR3 loop is CASSSTGAAGETQYF. The CDR3 nucleotides read TGTGCTAGCAGCTCCACGGGGGCGGCGGGGGAGACCCAGTACTTC.

The chain uses TRBV7-3 and TRBJ2-5; tentatively, D is TRBD2 (6 bases). V lost 4 bases and J lost 1, with 16 bases in between. Germline-derived CDR1 and CDR2 are SGHTA and FQGTGA. The CDR3 runs 16 residues. The CDR3 sequence is CASSYPSGGVQETQYF. CDR3 DNA sequence: TGTGCCAGCAGCTACCCCTCCGGGGGAGTCCAAGAGACCCAGTACTTC.

The chain combines TRBV11-2 with TRBJ2-7; 7 nucleotides line up with TRBD2. The DNA matches TRBJ2-1 better at its end, which makes the J call doubtful. Germline V gene lookup returns CDR1 SGHAT and CDR2 FQNNGV. The CDR3 has 15 amino acids. The CDR3 sequence: CASRPGLADHNEQFF. The DNA for the CDR3 is TGTGCCAGCAGACCCGGGCTAGCGGACCACAATGAGCAGTTCTTC.